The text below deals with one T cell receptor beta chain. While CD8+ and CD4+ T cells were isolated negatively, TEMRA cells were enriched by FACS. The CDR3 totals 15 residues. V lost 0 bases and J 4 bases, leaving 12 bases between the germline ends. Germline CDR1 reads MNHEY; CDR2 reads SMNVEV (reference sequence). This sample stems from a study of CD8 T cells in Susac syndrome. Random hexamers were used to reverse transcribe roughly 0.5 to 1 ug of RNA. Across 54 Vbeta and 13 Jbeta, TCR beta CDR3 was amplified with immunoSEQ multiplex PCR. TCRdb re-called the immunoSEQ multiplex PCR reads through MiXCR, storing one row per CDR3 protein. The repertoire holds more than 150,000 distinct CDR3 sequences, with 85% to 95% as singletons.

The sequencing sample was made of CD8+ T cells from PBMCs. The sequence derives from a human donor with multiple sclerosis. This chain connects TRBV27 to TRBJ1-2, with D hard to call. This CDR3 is CASSLSWAARYGYTF. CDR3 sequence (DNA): TGTGCCAGCAGTTTATCGTGGGCGGCCCGCTATGGCTACACCTTC.